The clone carrying this T cell receptor beta chain was seen once. Unmatched junction bases numbered 12, after V lost 4 bases and J lost 0 bases. The length of the CDR3 is 18 residues. CDR1 is SGHRS, CDR2 YFSETQ, per germline. The data derive from a study of control samples from healthy donors and cancer patients. TCRdb's copy holds only in-frame clones and misses some; the assay was immunoSEQ multiplex PCR. The profile covers approximately 89,000 clones, with approximately 86% appearing a single time and around a fifth taken by the ten largest. Sequencing was done on a sample of blood. The chain has TRBV5-1 and TRBJ2-1, with 8 bases identical to TRBD2. This sequence was found in a young man in good health. DNA for the CDR3: TGCGCCAGCAGCCTCCGGACTAGCACCTCTAGCTCCTACAATGAGCAGTTCTTC. Residues: CASSLRTSTSSSYNEQFF.